These 8 T cell receptor beta chains originate from one sample sequenced in a study of Tregs in tolerant kidney transplant recipients. The table came from immunoSEQ multiplex PCR; TCRdb's copy has only in-frame clones and leaves some out. The sample table sets out around 3,000 clones. Recipient PBMCs carried a CFSE label and met irradiated graft donor PBMCs for roughly six days before FACS sorting. Their specific antigens are unknown. The material was CD8+ T cells from blood cultured with allogeneic cells, obtained before the transplant. All receptors derive from a human patient who received a combined kidney and bone marrow transplant.

Points on this clone: The CDR3 end falls 3 residues outside the read, so it is completed with the germline J gene. The J gene is TRBJ2-7, the V gene TRBV12-3 or TRBV12-4; TRBD2 is a possible D gene (7 bases). V gave up 3 bases and J gave up 3 bases, with 12 bases separating them. The CDR3 sequence is 14 residues long. The CDR3 sequence is CASSLGGALYEQYF. The covered CDR3 bases are TGTGCCAGCAGTTTGGGGGGGGCCCTCTACGAG.

Frequency places this clone as medium-sized. The CDR3 end is not reached by the read, which stops 3 residues before it; the germline J gene fills it in. The chain joins TRBV5-6 to TRBJ2-3; 7 bases match TRBD1. Germline V gene data show CDR1 as SGHDT and CDR2 as YYEEEE. This CDR3 is 15 amino acids long. Trimming at V came to 0 bases and at J to 6 bases, leaving 7 bases not matched to a gene. CDR3 DNA, as far as it was read: TGTGCCAGCAGCTTGGAGGGCCCACAGGGGGATACG. Translating gives CASSLEGPQGDT. The CDR3 as a whole reads CASSLEGPQGDTQYF. Combining the CDR3 with reference TRBV5-6 and TRBJ2-3 gives the whole variable domain DAGVTQSPTHLIKTRGQQVTLRCSPKSGHDTVSWYQQALGQGPQFIFQYYEEEERQRGNFPDRFSGHQFPNYSSELNVNALLLGDSALYLCASSLEGPQGDTQYFGPGTRLTVL.

To note about this clone: The sequenced fragment ends 3 residues before the CDR3 boundary, so the rest is inferred from the germline J gene. J is TRBJ1-3 and V is TRBV5-1; perhaps TRBD1 as D (6 bases). The CDR3 extends over 17 amino acids. Germline lookup yields CDR1 SGHRS and CDR2 YFSETQ. V was shortened by 1 base and J by 4 bases, with 18 bases between the two germline ends. CDR3 DNA, as far as it was read: TGCGCCAGCAGCTTGTTAGGGCAGGGGATCGCAGGAAACACC. Translating gives CASSLLGQGIAGNT. The whole CDR3 protein is CASSLLGQGIAGNTIYF.

Remarks on this clone: The read ends 3 residues shy of where the CDR3 ends; the end is completed using the germline J gene. This chain connects TRBV7-9 to TRBJ1-1, with D unresolved. The CDR3 is 13 amino acids. Germline CDR1 is SEHNR and CDR2 is FQNEAQ (reference sequence). CDR3 sequence: CASSLRQIETAFF. The CDR3 bases that were read are TGTGCCAGCAGCTTGCGGCAGATAGAGACC.

A remark on this clone: The CDR3 extends 3 residues past the end of the read, so its final part is completed from the germline J gene. J is TRBJ2-7 and V is TRBV11-2, with 10 bases that match TRBD1. This CDR3 region has 14 residues. V was clipped by 3 bases and J by 2 bases; unmatched bases: 1. The V gene's germline CDR1 is SGHAT and CDR2 FQNNGV. Partial CDR3 DNA: TGTGCCAGCAGCTTCGGGACAGGGGCCTACGAG. Translation gives CASSFGTGAYE. The entire CDR3 reads CASSFGTGAYEQYF.

Partial CDR3 DNA: TGCAGTGCTAGGAGGGGGCGCAACGAG. Its translation: CSARRGRNE. Given in full, the CDR3 is CSARRGRNEQYF. The J gene is TRBJ2-7, the V gene TRBV20-1, with 7 positions matching TRBD1. The CDR3 end lies 3 residues beyond the end of the read and is filled in from the germline J gene. The germline V gene has CDR1 DFQATT and CDR2 SNEGSKA (reference sequence). The CDR3 consists of 12 residues. Trimming cost V 3 bases and J 5 bases; bases outside gene matches: 4.

A remark on this clone: The CDR3 end is not reached by the read, which stops 3 residues before it; the germline J gene fills it in. The chain recombines TRBV5-3 with TRBJ1-6; 8 nucleotides align to TRBD1. TRBV5-3 qualifies as an ORF whose function is uncertain. The CDR3 runs 14 residues. The junction had 5 bases not matched to a gene; V was cut back by 3 bases and J by 9 bases. CDR3: CARSWTGFISPLHF. The part of the CDR3 DNA that was read is TGTGCCAGAAGCTGGACAGGGTTTATTTCACCC.

In the case of this clone: Sequencing ends 3 residues short of the CDR3 end; the germline J gene provides the rest. This chain joins TRBV11-2 and TRBJ1-2; possible D gene TRBD1, 6 bases. Germline CDR1 and CDR2: SGHAT and FQNNGV. V lost 1 base, J lost 4 bases, and 13 bases lay in between. CDR3 length equals 15 residues. The CDR3: CASSLGQASTYGYTF. The sequenced CDR3 bases are TGTGCCAGCAGCTTAGGACAGGCCTCAACCTATGGC.